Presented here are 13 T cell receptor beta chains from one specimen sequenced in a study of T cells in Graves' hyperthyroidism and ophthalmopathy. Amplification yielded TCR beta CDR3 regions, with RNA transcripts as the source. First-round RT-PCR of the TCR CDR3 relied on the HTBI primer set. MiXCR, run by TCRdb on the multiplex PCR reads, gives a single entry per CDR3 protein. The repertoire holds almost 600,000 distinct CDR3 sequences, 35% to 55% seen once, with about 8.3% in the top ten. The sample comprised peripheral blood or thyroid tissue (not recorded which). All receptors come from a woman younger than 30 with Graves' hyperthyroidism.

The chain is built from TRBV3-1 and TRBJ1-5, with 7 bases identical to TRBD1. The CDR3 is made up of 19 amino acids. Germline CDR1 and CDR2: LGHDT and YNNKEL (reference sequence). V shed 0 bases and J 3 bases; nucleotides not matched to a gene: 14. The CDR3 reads CASSQDPTGAGGPNQPQHF. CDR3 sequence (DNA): TGTGCCAGCAGCCAAGATCCTACAGGGGCAGGGGGACCCAATCAGCCCCAGCATTTT.

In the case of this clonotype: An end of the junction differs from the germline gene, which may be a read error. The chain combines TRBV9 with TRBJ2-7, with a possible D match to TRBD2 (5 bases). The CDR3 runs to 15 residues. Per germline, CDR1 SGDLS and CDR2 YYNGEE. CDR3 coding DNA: TGTGACAGCAGCTTGGAGGTTCCCCACCGCTCCGAGCAGTACTTC. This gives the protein CDSSLEVPHRSEQYF.

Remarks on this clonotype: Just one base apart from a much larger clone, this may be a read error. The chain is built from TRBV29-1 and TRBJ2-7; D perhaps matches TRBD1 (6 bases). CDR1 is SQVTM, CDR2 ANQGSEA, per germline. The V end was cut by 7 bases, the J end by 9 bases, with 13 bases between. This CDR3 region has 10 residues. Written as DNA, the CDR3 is TGCAGCGGTGGGGACAACGGGCAGTACTTC. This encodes CSGGDNGQYF.

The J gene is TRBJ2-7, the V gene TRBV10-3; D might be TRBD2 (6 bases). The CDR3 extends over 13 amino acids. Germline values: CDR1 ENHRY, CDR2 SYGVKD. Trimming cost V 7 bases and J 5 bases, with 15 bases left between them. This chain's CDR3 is CAINQPGVNEQYF. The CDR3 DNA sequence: TGTGCCATCAATCAACCGGGAGTGAACGAGCAGTACTTC.

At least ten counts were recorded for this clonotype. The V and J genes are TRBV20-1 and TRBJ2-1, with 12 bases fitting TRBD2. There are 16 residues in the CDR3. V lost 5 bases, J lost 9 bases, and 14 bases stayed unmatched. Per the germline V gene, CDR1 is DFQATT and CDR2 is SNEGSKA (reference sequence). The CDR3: CSAATSGRNSAGEQFF. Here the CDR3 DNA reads TGCAGTGCTGCTACTAGCGGGAGGAACTCGGCTGGTGAGCAGTTCTTC.

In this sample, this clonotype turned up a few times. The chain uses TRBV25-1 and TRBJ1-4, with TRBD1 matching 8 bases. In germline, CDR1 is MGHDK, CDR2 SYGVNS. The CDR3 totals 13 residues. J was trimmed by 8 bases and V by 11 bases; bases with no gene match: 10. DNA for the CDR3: TGTGCCCTCAGGGGGCTAAGGCCCGAAAAACTGTTTTTT. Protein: CALRGLRPEKLFF.

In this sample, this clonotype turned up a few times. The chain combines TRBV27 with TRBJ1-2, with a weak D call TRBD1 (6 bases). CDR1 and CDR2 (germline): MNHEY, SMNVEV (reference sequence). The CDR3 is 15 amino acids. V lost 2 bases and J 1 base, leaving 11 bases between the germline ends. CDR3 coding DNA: TGTGCCAGCAGTTTACGTGGACAGAGTAACTATGGCTACACCTTC. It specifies CASSLRGQSNYGYTF.

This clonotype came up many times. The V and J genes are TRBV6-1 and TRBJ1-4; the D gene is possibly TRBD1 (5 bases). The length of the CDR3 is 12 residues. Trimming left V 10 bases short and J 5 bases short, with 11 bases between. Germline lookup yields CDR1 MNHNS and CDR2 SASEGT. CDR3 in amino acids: CAIRDLNEKLFF. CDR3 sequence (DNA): TGTGCCATCCGGGACCTGAATGAAAAACTGTTTTTT.

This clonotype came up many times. CDR3 DNA: TGTGCCAGCAGCGCCTTTTTGGGGGGTGTTACTGAAGCTTTCTTT. This encodes CASSAFLGGVTEAFF. The chain uses TRBV9 and TRBJ1-1; D perhaps matches TRBD1 (5 bases). Germline CDR1 and CDR2: SGDLS and YYNGEE. V gave up 3 bases and J gave up 5 bases, with 17 bases separating them. There are 15 residues in the CDR3.

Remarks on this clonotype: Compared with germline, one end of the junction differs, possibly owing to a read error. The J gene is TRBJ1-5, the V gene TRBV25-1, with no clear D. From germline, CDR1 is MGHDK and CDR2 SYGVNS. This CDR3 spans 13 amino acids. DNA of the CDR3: TGTGCTAGCAACCTAGCGCGCGATCAGCCCCAGCATTTT. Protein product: CASNLARDQPQHF.

This CDR3 is CASSDGGRANNEQFF. CDR3 nucleotides: TGTGCCAGCAGTGATGGCGGGAGGGCCAACAATGAGCAGTTCTTC. The chain uses TRBV25-1 and TRBJ2-1; 9 bases are a match to TRBD2. V lost 3 bases to trimming and J lost 5 bases; unmatched junction nucleotides: 5. The germline V gene encodes CDR1 MGHDK and CDR2 SYGVNS. The CDR3 length is 15 residues.

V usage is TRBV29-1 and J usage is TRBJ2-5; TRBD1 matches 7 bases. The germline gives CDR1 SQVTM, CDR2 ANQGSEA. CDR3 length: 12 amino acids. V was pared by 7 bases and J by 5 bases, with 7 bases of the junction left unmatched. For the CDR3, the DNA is TGCAGCGCCCCATACAGGGGTGAGACCCAGTACTTC. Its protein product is CSAPYRGETQYF. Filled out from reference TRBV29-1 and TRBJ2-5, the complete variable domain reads SAVISQKPSRDICQRGTSLTIQCQVDSQVTMMFWYRQQPGQSLTLIATANQGSEATYESGFVIDKFPISRPNLTFSTLTVSNMSPEDSSIYLCSAPYRGETQYFGPGTRLLVL.

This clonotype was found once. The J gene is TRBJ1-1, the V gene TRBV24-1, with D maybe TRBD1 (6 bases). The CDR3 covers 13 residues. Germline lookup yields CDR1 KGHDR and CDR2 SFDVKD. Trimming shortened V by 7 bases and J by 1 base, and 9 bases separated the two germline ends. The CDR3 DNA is TGTGCCACCAGAGGGGGGCAGAACACTGAAGCTTTCTTT. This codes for CATRGGQNTEAFF.